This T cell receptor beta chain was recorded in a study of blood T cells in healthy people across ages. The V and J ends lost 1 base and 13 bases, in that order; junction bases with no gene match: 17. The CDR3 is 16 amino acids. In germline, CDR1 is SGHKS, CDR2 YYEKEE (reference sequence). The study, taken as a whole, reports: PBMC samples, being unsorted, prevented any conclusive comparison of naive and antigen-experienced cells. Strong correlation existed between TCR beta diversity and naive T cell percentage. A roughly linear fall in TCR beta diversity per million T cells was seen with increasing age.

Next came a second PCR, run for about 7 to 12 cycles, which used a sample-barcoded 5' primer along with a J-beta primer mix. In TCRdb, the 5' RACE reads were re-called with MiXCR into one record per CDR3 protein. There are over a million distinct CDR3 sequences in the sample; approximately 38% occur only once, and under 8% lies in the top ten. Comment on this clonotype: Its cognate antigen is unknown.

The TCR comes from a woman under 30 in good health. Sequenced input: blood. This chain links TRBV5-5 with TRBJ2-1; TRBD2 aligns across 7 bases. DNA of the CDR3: TGTGCCAGCAGCTTGTGGGGAGGGGATGGAGGAGAGACCCAGTTCTTC. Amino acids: CASSLWGGDGGETQFF.